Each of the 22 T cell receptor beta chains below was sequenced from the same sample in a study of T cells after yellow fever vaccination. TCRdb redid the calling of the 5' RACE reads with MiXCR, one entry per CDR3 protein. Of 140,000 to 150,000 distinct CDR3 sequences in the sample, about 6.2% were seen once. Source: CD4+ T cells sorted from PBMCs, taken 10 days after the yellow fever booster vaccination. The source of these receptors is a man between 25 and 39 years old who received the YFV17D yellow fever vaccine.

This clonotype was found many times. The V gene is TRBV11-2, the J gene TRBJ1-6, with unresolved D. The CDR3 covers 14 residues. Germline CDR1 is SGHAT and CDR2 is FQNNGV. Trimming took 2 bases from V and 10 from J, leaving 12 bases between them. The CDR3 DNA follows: TGTGCCAGCAGCTTACTTGACATAGGATCACCCCTCCACTTT. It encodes CASSLLDIGSPLHF.

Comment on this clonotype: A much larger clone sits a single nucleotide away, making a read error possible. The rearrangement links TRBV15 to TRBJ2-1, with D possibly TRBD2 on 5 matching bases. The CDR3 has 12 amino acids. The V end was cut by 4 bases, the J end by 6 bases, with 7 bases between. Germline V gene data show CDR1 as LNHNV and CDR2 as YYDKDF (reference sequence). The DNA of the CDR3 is TGTGCCACCAGCAAACGGGGCAATGAGCAGTTCTTC. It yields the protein CATSKRGNEQFF.

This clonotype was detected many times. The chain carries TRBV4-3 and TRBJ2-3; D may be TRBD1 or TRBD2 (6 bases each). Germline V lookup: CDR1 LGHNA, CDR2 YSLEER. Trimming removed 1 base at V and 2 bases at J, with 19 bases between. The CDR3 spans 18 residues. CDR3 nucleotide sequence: TGCGCCAGCAGCCAAGGGGGGGCCACAGGGAGGTCCACAGATACGCAGTATTTT. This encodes CASSQGGATGRSTDTQYF.

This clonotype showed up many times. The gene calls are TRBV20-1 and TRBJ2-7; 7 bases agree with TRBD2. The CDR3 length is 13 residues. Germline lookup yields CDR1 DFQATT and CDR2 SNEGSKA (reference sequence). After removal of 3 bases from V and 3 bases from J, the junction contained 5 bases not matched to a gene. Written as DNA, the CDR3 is TGCAGTGCTAGCGGGAGGAACTTCTACGAGCAGTACTTC. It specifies CSASGRNFYEQYF.

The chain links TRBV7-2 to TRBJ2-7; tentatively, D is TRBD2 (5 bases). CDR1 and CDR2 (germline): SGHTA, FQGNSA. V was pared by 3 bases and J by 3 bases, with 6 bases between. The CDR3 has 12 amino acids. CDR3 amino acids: CASSLTNYEQYF. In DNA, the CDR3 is TGTGCCAGCAGCTTGACTAACTACGAGCAGTACTTC.

CDR3 DNA: TGCACCAAGACGGACCCTACCTACGAGCAGTACTTC. Its translation: CTKTDPTYEQYF. V is TRBV5-1 and J is TRBJ2-7, with D unresolved. Germline lookup yields CDR1 SGHRS and CDR2 YFSETQ. This CDR3 has 12 residues.

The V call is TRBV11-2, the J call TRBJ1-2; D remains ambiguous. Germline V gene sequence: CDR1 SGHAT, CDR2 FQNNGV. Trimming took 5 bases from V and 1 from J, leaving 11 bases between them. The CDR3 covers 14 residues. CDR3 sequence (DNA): TGTGCCAGCAGCCCCAACGCTGATAACTATGGCTACACCTTC. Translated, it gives CASSPNADNYGYTF.

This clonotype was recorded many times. The CDR3 DNA sequence: TGCAGTGCTAGAGCTCAGGCTACCTACGAGCAGTACTTC. Amino acids: CSARAQATYEQYF. The rearrangement joins TRBV20-1 to TRBJ2-7, with D uncertain. Trimming stripped 1 base from V and 2 bases from J, with 9 bases between. CDR3 length equals 13 residues. Germline values: CDR1 DFQATT, CDR2 SNEGSKA (reference sequence).

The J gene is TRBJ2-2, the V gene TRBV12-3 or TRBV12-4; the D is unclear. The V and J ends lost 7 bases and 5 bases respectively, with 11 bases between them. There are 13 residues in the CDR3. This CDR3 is CASKLSRTGELFF. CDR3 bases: TGTGCCAGCAAACTTAGTCGAACCGGGGAGCTGTTTTTT.

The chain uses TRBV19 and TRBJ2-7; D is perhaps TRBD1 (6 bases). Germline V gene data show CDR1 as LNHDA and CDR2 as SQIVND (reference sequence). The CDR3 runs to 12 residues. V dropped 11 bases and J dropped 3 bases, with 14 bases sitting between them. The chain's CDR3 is CASSPGHYEQYF. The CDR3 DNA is TGTGCCTCATCTCCGGGACACTACGAGCAGTACTTC. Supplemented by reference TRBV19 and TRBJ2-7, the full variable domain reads DGGITQSPKYLFRKEGQNVTLSCEQNLNHDAMYWYRQDPGQGLRLIYYSQIVNDFQKGDIAEGYSVSREKKESFPLTVTSAQKNPTAFYLCASSPGHYEQYFGPGTRLTVT.

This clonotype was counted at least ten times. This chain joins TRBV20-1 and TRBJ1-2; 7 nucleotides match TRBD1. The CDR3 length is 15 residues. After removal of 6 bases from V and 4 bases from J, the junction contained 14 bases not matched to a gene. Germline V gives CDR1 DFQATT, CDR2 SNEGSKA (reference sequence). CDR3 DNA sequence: TGCAGTGCAAAAGGCTCAGGACAGGTGGCCTATGGCTACACCTTC. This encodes CSAKGSGQVAYGYTF.

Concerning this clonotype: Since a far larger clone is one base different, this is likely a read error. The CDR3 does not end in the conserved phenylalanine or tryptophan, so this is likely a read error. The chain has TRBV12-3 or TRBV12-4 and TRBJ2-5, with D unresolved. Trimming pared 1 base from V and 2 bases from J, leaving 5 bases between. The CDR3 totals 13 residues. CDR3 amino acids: CASSLGLQETQYL. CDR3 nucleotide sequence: TGTGCCAGCAGTTTAGGCCTACAAGAGACCCAGTACCTC.

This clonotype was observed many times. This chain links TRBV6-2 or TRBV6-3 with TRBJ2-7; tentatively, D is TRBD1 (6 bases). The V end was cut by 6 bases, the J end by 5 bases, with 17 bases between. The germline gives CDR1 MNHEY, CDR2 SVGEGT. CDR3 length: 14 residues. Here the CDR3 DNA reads TGTGCCAGCAGAGGGGGTCTCCTCCGGGACGAGCAGTACTTC. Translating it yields CASRGGLLRDEQYF.

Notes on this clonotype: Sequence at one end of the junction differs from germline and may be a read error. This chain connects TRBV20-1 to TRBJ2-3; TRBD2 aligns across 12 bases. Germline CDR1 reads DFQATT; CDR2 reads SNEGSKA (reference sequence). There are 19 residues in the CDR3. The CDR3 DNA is TGCTGTGCTAGAGCACTGGGACTAGCGGGCACCTATAACACAGATACGCAGTATTTT. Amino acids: CCARALGLAGTYNTDTQYF.

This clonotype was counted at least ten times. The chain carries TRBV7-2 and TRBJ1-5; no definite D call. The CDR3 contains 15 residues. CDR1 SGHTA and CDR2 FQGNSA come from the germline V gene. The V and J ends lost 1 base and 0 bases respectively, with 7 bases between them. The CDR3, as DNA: TGTGCCAGCAGCTTAGGGACGGATAGCAATCAGCCCCAGCATTTT. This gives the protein CASSLGTDSNQPQHF.

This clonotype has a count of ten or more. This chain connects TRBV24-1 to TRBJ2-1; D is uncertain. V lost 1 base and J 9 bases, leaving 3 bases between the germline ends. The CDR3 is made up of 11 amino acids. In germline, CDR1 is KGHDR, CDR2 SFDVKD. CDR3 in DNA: TGTGCCACCAGTGATTTTGGTGAGCAGTTCTTC. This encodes CATSDFGEQFF.

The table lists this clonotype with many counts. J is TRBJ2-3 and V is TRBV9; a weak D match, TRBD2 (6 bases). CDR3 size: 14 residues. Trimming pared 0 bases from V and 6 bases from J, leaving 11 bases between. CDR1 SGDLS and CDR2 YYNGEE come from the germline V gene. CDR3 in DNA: TGTGCCAGCAGCGTAGTCGGGAGAGGGGATACGCAGTATTTT. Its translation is CASSVVGRGDTQYF.

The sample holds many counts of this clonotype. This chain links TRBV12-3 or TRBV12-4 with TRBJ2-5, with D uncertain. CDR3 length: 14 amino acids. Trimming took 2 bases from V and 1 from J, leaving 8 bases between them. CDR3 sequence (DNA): TGTGCCAGCAGTTTATACGGGTTCCAAGAGACCCAGTACTTC. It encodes CASSLYGFQETQYF.

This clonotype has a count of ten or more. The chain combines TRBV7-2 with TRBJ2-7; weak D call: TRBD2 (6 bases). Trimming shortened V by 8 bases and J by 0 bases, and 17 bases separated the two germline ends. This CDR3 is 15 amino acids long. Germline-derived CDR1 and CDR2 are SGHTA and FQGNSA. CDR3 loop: CASGARAGTSYEQYF. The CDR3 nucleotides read TGTGCCAGCGGGGCAAGGGCGGGAACCTCCTACGAGCAGTACTTC.

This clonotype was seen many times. In DNA form, the CDR3 reads TGTGCCAGCAGCATGGACAGGGTGGAGACCCAGTACTTC. Its translation is CASSMDRVETQYF. V usage is TRBV11-2 and J usage is TRBJ2-5; 8 nucleotides line up with TRBD1. This CDR3 is built from 13 residues. Germline V gene sequence: CDR1 SGHAT, CDR2 FQNNGV. Trimming cost V 5 bases and J 5 bases; bases outside gene matches: 4. The entire variable domain, with the rest obtained from reference TRBV11-2 and TRBJ2-5, is as follows: EAGVAQSPRYKIIEKRQSVAFWCNPISGHATLYWYQQILGQGPKLLIQFQNNGVVDDSQLPKDRFSAERLKGVDSTLKIQPAKLEDSAVYLCASSMDRVETQYFGPGTRLLVL.

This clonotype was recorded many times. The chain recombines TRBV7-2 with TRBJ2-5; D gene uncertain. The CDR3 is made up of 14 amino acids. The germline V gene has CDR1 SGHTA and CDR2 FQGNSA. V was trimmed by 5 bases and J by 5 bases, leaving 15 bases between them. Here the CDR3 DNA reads TGTGCCAGCAGCCCTCGGGTTTTGCGGGAGACCCAGTACTTC. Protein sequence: CASSPRVLRETQYF.

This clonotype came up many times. The CDR3 DNA follows: TGTGCCAGCAGTAGGTCTAGCGGGAGCTCCTACGAGCAGTACTTC. Translated: CASSRSSGSSYEQYF. This sequence joins TRBV27 and TRBJ2-7; 10 bases match TRBD2. The trim removed 5 bases at V and 0 bases at J, leaving 4 bases unmatched. CDR1 and CDR2 from the germline V gene are MNHEY and SMNVEV (reference sequence). The CDR3 totals 15 residues.